This T cell receptor (beta chain) emerged from a study of Graves' ophthalmopathy and Graves' hyperthyroidism. General study results and limits: Sensitivity reached roughly 90% and specificity approximately 81% for a 13-signature model separating ophthalmopathy from stable hyperthyroidism. Blood contained most expanded thyroid clonotypes exceeding 0.001 frequency. The model's prediction of ophthalmopathy progression had 70.59% sensitivity and around 72% specificity.

At least ten counts were recorded for this clonotype. Its matching antigen is unknown. It was on clinical symptoms, serum thyroxine, TRAb, thyroid ultrasound and orbital computed tomography that diagnosis relied. RNA transcripts yielded amplified TCR beta CDR3 regions. Following a first-round RT-PCR that used HTBI primers, a second-round multiplex PCR was carried out. TCRdb called the multiplex PCR reads again in MiXCR, with one record for every CDR3 protein. The table lists 600,000 to 700,000 distinct CDR3 sequences, 35% to 45% of them singletons. Germline CDR1 is MNHNS and CDR2 is SASEGT. The V end lost 1 base, the J end lost 0 bases, and 7 bases lay between the germline ends. The CDR3 totals 15 residues.

The sequence came from an adult man with Graves' ophthalmopathy. The chain combines TRBV6-1 with TRBJ1-5; tentatively, D is TRBD1 (5 bases). Sequencing input: peripheral blood. For the CDR3, the DNA is TGTGCCAGCAGTGAAGACGACAGTAGCAATCAGCCCCAGCATTTT. Its protein is CASSEDDSSNQPQHF.